This TCR beta chain was identified during a study of long-term antiretroviral therapy in people with HIV. Study-level results: HIV repertoires spanned narrower CDR3 length ranges than controls. Clones expanded before ART dominated the repertoire at all time points.

As concerns this clone: Its target is not known.

Germline CDR1 SNHLY, CDR2 FYNNEI. The CDR3 loop spans 12 amino acids. J gave up 5 bases and V 11 bases, and 6 bases lay outside the gene matches. At the survey level, the v3.0 immunoSEQ assay was run. Measured with immunoSEQ multiplex PCR; TCRdb has only the in-frame clones, and not every one. This table has approximately 20,000 clones, 84% appearing once. This receptor was identified in a man aged 18 to 29 with HIV. This chain uses TRBV2 with TRBJ1-5; 7 nucleotides match TRBD1. The starting material was unsorted PBMCs, obtained 0.9 years after starting antiretroviral therapy. CDR3 sequence (DNA): TGTGCCGGCGGGACAGATCATCAGCCCCAGCATTTT. Translated: CAGGTDHQPQHF.